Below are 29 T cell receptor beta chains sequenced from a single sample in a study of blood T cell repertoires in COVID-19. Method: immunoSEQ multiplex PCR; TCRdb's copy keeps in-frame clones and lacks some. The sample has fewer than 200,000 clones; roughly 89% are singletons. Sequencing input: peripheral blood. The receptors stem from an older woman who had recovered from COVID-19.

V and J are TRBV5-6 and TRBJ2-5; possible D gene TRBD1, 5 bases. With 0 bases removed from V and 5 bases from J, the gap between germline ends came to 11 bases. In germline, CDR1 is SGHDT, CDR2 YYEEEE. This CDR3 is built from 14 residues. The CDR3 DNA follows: TGTGCCAGCAGCTTGGGCAGGGTAAGGGAGACCCAGTACTTC. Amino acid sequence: CASSLGRVRETQYF.

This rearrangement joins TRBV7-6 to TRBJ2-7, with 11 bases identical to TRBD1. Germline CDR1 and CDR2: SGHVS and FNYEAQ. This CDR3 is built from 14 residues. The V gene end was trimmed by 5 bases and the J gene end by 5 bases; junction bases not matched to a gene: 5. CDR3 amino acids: CASSNPGQGDEQYF. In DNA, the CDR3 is TGTGCCAGCAGCAACCCGGGACAGGGGGACGAGCAGTACTTC.

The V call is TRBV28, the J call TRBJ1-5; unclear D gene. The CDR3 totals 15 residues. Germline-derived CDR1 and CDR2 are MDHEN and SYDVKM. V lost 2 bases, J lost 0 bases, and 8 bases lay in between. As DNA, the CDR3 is TGTGCCAGCAGTTTAGGAGATTATAGCAATCAGCCCCAGCATTTT. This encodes CASSLGDYSNQPQHF.

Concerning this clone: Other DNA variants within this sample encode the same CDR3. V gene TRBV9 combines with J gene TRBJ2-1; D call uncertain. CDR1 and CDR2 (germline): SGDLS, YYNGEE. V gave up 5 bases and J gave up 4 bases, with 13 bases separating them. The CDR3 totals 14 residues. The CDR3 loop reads CASRRLSSYNEQFF. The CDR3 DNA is TGTGCCAGCAGGCGTCTTAGTAGTTACAATGAGCAGTTCTTC.

CDR3 DNA sequence: TGTGCCAGCAGTATACTTACCCTCAGCGGATCCTACGAGCAGTACTTC. Amino acid sequence: CASSILTLSGSYEQYF. The J gene is TRBJ2-7, the V gene TRBV28, with a weak D call TRBD2 (5 bases). Trimming removed 5 bases from V and 1 base from J, with 18 bases in between. The CDR3 totals 16 residues. Germline V gene data show CDR1 as MDHEN and CDR2 as SYDVKM.

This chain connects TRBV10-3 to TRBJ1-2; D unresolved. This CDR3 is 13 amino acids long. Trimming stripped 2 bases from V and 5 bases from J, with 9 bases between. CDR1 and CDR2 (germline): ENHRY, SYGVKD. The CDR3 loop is CAISEAPVYGYTF. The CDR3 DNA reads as TGTGCCATCAGTGAGGCCCCGGTGTATGGCTACACCTTC.

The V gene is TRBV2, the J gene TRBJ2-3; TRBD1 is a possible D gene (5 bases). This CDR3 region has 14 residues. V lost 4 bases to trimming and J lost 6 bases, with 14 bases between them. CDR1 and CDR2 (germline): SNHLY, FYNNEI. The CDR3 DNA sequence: TGTGCCAGCAGTGTTACCCAGGGCCGGGATACGCAGTATTTT. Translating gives CASSVTQGRDTQYF.

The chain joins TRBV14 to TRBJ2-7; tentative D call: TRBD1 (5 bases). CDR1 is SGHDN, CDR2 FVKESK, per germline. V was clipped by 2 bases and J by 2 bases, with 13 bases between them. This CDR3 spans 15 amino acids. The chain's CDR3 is CASSQQGRATYEQYF. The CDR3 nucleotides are TGTGCCAGCAGCCAACAGGGCAGGGCTACCTACGAGCAGTACTTC.

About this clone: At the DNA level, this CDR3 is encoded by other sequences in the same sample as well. CDR3 sequence reads: CAISEQGGNQPQHF. DNA of the CDR3: TGTGCCATCAGTGAACAGGGAGGCAATCAGCCCCAGCATTTT. The J gene is TRBJ1-5, the V gene TRBV10-3; perhaps TRBD1 as D (6 bases). With 3 bases removed from V and 2 bases from J, the gap between germline ends came to 8 bases. Germline CDR1 is ENHRY and CDR2 is SYGVKD. The CDR3 spans 14 residues.

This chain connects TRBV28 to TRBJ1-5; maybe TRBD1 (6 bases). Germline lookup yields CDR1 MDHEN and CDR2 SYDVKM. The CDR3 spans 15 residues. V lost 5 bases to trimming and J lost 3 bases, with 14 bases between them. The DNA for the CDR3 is TGTGCCAGCAGTAAGTACCAGGGGAACAATCAGCCCCAGCATTTT. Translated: CASSKYQGNNQPQHF.

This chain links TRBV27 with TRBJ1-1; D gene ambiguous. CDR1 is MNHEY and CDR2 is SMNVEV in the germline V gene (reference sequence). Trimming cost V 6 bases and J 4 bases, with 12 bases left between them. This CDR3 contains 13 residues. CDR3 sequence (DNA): TGTGCCAGCAGGCAAGGGAGTGCCACTGAAGCTTTCTTT. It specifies CASRQGSATEAFF.

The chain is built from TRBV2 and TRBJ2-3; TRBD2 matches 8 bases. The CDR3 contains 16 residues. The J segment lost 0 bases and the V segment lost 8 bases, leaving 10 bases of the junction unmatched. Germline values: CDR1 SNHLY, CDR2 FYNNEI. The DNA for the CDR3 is TGTGCCAGCCCCCCAAGCGGGGGATCCAGCACAGATACGCAGTATTTT. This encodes CASPPSGGSSTDTQYF.

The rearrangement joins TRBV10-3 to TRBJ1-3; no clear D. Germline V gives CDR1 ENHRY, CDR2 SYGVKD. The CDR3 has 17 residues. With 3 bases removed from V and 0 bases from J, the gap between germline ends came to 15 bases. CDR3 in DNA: TGTGCCATCAGTGATGGTTTTTCCGAGAACTCTGGAAACACCATATATTTT. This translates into CAISDGFSENSGNTIYF.

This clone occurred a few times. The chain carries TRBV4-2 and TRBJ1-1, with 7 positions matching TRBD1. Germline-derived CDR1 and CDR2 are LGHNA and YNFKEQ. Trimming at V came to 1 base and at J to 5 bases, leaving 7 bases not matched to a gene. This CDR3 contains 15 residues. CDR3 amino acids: CASSQAAAQGTEAFF. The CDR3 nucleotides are TGTGCCAGCAGCCAAGCCGCGGCACAGGGGACTGAAGCTTTCTTT.

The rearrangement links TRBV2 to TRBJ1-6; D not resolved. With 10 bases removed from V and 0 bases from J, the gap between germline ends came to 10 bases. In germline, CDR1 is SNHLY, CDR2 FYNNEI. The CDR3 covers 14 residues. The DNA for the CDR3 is TGTGCCATCCCGAGGAGCTCCTATAATTCACCCCTCCACTTT. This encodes CAIPRSSYNSPLHF.

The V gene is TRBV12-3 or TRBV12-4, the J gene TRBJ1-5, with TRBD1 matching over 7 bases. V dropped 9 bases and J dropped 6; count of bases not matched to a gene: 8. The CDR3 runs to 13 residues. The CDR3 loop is CASTRGTSQPQHF. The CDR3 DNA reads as TGTGCCAGTACCAGGGGGACAAGTCAGCCCCAGCATTTT.

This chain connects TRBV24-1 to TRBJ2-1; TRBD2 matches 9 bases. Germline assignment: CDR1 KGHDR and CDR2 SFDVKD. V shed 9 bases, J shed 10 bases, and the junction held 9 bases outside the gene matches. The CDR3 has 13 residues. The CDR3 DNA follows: TGTGCCACCCGGCTAGCGGGGACAGACGAGCAGTTCTTC. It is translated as CATRLAGTDEQFF.

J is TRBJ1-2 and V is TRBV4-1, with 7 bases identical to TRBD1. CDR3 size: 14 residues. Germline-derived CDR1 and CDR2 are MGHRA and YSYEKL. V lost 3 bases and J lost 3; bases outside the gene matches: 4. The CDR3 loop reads CASSQGGQDYGYTF. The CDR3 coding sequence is TGCGCCAGCAGCCAGGGCGGACAGGACTATGGCTACACCTTC.

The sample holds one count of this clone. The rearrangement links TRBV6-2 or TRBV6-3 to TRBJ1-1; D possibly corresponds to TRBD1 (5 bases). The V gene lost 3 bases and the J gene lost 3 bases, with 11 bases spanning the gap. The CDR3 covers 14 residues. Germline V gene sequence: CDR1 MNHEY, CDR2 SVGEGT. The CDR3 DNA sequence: TGTGCCAGCAGTTATGCGGGGGGAGACACTGAAGCTTTCTTT. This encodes CASSYAGGDTEAFF.

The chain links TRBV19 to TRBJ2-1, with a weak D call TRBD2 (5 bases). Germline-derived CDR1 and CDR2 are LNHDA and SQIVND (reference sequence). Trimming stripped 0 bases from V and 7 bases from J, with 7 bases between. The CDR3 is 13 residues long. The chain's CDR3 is CASSIDGENEQFF. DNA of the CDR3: TGTGCCAGTAGTATAGATGGGGAGAATGAGCAGTTCTTC.

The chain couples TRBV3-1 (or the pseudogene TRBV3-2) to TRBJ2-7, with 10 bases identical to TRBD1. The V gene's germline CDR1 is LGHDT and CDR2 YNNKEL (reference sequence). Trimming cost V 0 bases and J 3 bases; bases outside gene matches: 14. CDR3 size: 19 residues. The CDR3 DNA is TGTGCCAGCAGCCAAGATCGGGACAGGGGATTTCTTGGGGTCTACGAGCAGTACTTC. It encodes CASSQDRDRGFLGVYEQYF.

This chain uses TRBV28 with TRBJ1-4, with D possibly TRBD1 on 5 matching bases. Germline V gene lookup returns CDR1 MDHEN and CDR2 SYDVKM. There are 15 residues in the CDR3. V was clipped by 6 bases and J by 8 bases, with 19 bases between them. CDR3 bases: TGTGCCAGCAGCCGCCCGGTGGGGCCGGCAGAAAAACTGTTTTTT. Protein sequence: CASSRPVGPAEKLFF.

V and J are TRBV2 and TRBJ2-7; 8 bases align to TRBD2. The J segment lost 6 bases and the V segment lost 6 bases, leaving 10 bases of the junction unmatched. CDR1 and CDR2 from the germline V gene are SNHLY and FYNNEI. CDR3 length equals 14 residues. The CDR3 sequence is CASSTSGYTLEQYF. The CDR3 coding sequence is TGTGCCAGCAGCACTAGCGGCTATACTCTCGAGCAGTACTTC.

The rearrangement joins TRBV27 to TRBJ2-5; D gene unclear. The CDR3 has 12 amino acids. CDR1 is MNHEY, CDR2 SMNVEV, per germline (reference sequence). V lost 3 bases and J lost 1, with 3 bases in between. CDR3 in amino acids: CASSLAQETQYF. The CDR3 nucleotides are TGTGCCAGCAGTTTGGCCCAAGAGACCCAGTACTTC.

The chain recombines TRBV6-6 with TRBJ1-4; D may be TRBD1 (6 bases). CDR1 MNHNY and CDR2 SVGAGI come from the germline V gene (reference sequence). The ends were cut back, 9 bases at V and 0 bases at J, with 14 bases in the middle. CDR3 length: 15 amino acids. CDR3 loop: CASSGHQTTNEKLFF. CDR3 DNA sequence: TGTGCCAGTTCGGGACACCAAACAACTAATGAAAAACTGTTTTTT.

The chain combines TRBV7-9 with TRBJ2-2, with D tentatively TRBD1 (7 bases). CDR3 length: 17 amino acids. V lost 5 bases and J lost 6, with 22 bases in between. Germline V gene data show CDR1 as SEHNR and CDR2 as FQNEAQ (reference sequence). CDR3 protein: CASSLPWGRGTAGELFF. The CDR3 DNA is TGTGCCAGCAGCCTCCCGTGGGGGCGCGGGACAGCCGGGGAGCTGTTTTTT.

In DNA form, the CDR3 reads TGTGCCAGCTCACCCGCAACAGATACCGAGCAGTTCTTC. Protein product: CASSPATDTEQFF. The chain joins TRBV18 to TRBJ2-1; D uncertain. CDR3 size: 13 residues. Germline CDR1 and CDR2: KGHSH and LQKENI. V gave up 3 bases and J gave up 10 bases, with 13 bases separating them.

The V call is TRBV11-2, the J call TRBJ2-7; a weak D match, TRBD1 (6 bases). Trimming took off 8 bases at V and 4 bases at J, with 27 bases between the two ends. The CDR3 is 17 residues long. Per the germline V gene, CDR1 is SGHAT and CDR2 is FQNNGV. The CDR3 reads CASGPLTGPYSRYEQYF. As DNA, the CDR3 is TGTGCCAGCGGTCCGTTGACAGGTCCATATTCACGTTACGAGCAGTACTTC.

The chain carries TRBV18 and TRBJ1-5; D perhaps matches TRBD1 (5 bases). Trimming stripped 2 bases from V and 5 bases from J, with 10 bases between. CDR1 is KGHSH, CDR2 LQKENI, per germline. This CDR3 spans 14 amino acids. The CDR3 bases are TGTGCCAGCTCACCAGGACAAAATTATCAGCCCCAGCATTTT. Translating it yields CASSPGQNYQPQHF.